These 18 T cell receptor beta chains originate from one sample sequenced in a study of metastatic and nonmetastatic thyroid tumors. From the PCR reads, TCRdb re-called clones with MiXCR. The sample has around 34,000 clones; about 17% are singletons. Thyroid surgery was performed in patients who had received no treatment beforehand. Sample: blood. These receptors all come from a female donor with papillary thyroid cancer or a benign thyroid nodule (not recorded which). Some clones in this sample may be carry-over from other donors' samples.

Regarding this clone: This could be a read error, since a much larger clone is one nucleotide away. This CDR3 reads CSARDGKGLMSEQFF. In DNA form, the CDR3 reads TGCAGTGCTAGAGATGGCAAGGGGCTCATGAGTGAGCAGTTCTTC. The rearrangement links TRBV20-1 to TRBJ2-1; tentative D call: TRBD1 (5 bases). The ends were cut back, 0 bases at V and 9 bases at J, with 18 bases in the middle. The germline CDR1 and CDR2 sequences are DFQATT and SNEGSKA (reference sequence). The CDR3 has 15 residues.

The chain combines TRBV20-1 with TRBJ1-6, with a possible D match to TRBD1 (6 bases). V gave up 0 bases and J gave up 3 bases, with 9 bases separating them. Germline V gene sequence: CDR1 DFQATT, CDR2 SNEGSKA (reference sequence). The CDR3 extends over 15 amino acids. The CDR3 loop is CSAREGALYNSPLHF. CDR3 coding DNA: TGCAGTGCTAGAGAGGGGGCTCTCTATAATTCACCCCTCCACTTT.

This clone was observed many times. This may be a read error, as it is one base from a much larger clone. The same CDR3 is also encoded by other DNA sequences in this sample. The J gene is TRBJ1-2, the V gene TRBV18; 7 positions agree with TRBD1. The CDR3 consists of 15 residues. CDR1 is KGHSH, CDR2 LQKENI, per germline. Written as DNA, the CDR3 is TGTGCCAGCTCACCAGTGTCCCAGGGGGACTATGGCTACACCTTT. Protein sequence: CASSPVSQGDYGYTF.

This clone showed up just a few times. This may arise from a read error, as a much more abundant clone is one base away. At the DNA level, this CDR3 is encoded by other sequences in the same sample as well. This chain joins TRBV27 and TRBJ1-4; 10 nucleotides align to TRBD1. The CDR3 extends over 16 amino acids. Germline V gene lookup returns CDR1 MNHEY and CDR2 SMNVEV (reference sequence). The CDR3 DNA follows: TGTGCCAGCAGGAGCGGGACAGGGGCAACTAATGAAAAACTGTTTTTC. This sequence encodes CASRSGTGATNEKLFF.

The rearrangement links TRBV6-5 to TRBJ1-2; D call uncertain. The CDR3 totals 15 residues. Trimming shortened V by 0 bases and J by 5 bases, and 13 bases separated the two germline ends. CDR1 MNHEY and CDR2 SVGAGI come from the germline V gene. The CDR3 loop reads CASSYSMQWAYGYTF. The CDR3 DNA follows: TGTGCCAGCAGTTACTCGATGCAGTGGGCGTATGGCTACACCTTC.

There are many counts of this clone. The chain uses TRBV6-5 and TRBJ2-7; D is unclear. CDR1 and CDR2 from the germline V gene are MNHEY and SVGAGI. Trimming stripped 2 bases from V and 2 bases from J, with 10 bases between. The CDR3 contains 14 residues. The DNA of the CDR3 is TGTGCCAGCAGTTACAGGGTAGAAGCCTACGAGCAGTACTTC. Protein product: CASSYRVEAYEQYF.

On this clone itself: A much larger clone lies one base from this, so it may be a read error. The V and J genes are TRBV29-1 and TRBJ1-5, with D uncertain. The germline gives CDR1 SQVTM, CDR2 ANQGSEA. This CDR3 comprises 13 residues. The CDR3 region is CSVGGFGNQTQHF. CDR3 coding DNA: TGCAGCGTTGGAGGGTTCGGCAATCAGACCCAGCATTTT. The full variable domain, in which reference TRBV29-1 and TRBJ1-5 provide the parts outside the CDR3, is SAVISQKPSRDICQRGTSLTIQCQVDSQVTMMFWYRQQPGQSLTLIATANQGSEATYESGFVIDKFPISRPNLTFSTLTVSNMSPEDSSIYLCSVGGFGNQTQHFGDGTRLSIL.

This clone was seen many times. The rearrangement joins TRBV5-1 to TRBJ2-1, with D tentatively TRBD2 (6 bases). Trimming took 0 bases from V and 7 from J, leaving 8 bases between them. Germline values: CDR1 SGHRS, CDR2 YFSETQ. The CDR3 is made up of 13 amino acids. In nucleotides, the CDR3 is TGCGCCAGCAGCTTGGGGGGGAGGAATGAGCAGTTCTTC. As protein: CASSLGGRNEQFF.

The chain is built from TRBV20-1 and TRBJ2-7; D remains ambiguous. This CDR3 is 14 amino acids long. The germline V and J ends were trimmed by 3 bases and 5 bases, with 17 bases remaining between them. The germline V gene has CDR1 DFQATT and CDR2 SNEGSKA (reference sequence). The CDR3 sequence: CSASFGPLFDEQYF. The DNA of the CDR3 is TGCAGTGCTAGTTTCGGACCCTTGTTCGACGAGCAGTACTTC.

This clone was seen many times. The J gene is TRBJ2-1, the V gene TRBV20-1; 7 bases are a match to TRBD2. J gave up 9 bases and V 5 bases, and 13 bases lay outside the gene matches. Germline V lookup: CDR1 DFQATT, CDR2 SNEGSKA (reference sequence). CDR3 size: 14 residues. The CDR3 DNA reads as TGCAGTGCTCCGAGGACTAGTCTGGTTAGTGAGCAGTTCTTC. It translates to CSAPRTSLVSEQFF.

This clone was found many times. The chain uses TRBV13 and TRBJ2-1; the match to TRBD2 covers 7 bases. Germline-derived CDR1 and CDR2 are PRHDT and FYEKMQ (reference sequence). The CDR3 length is 16 residues. Trimming at V came to 1 base and at J to 3 bases, leaving 6 bases not matched to a gene. CDR3 loop: CASSLARTRGYNEQFF. As DNA, the CDR3 is TGTGCCAGCAGCTTAGCCCGGACTAGAGGCTACAATGAGCAGTTCTTC.

This clone was counted many times. The rearrangement links TRBV5-1 to TRBJ2-5, with D maybe TRBD1 (5 bases). Germline V gives CDR1 SGHRS, CDR2 YFSETQ. This CDR3 spans 13 amino acids. V lost 4 bases and J 1 base, leaving 8 bases between the germline ends. The CDR3 here is CASSQDSQETQYF. CDR3 bases: TGCGCCAGCAGCCAAGACAGCCAAGAGACCCAGTACTTC.

This clone came up many times. The genes are TRBV19 and TRBJ2-5, with a tentative D call TRBD2 (5 bases). The V gene lost 3 bases and the J gene lost 5 bases, with 13 bases spanning the gap. The CDR3 totals 14 residues. CDR1 LNHDA and CDR2 SQIVND come from the germline V gene (reference sequence). The CDR3 coding sequence is TGTGCCAGTAGTATCTCCTTAGCGAGGGAGACCCAGTACTTC. It codes for CASSISLARETQYF.

This chain uses TRBV19 with TRBJ2-1, with D perhaps matching TRBD2 (6 bases). Trimming took 2 bases from V and 4 from J, leaving 12 bases between them. The CDR3 is 15 residues long. Germline-derived CDR1 and CDR2 are LNHDA and SQIVND (reference sequence). The DNA for the CDR3 is TGTGCCAGTAGTATACAGGGACTTTATTACAATGAGCAGTTCTTC. Amino acids: CASSIQGLYYNEQFF.

The table lists this clone with many counts. The V gene is TRBV18, the J gene TRBJ2-3; D gene uncertain. Germline CDR1 KGHSH, CDR2 LQKENI. V lost 5 bases and J 3 bases, leaving 15 bases between the germline ends. The CDR3 consists of 15 residues. Here the CDR3 DNA reads TGTGCCAGCTCAGACAATAAAGGTGTTACAGATACGCAGTATTTT. Its translation is CASSDNKGVTDTQYF.

This clone was counted ten times or more. The V and J genes are TRBV5-1 and TRBJ2-2; 8 bases fit TRBD2. In germline, CDR1 is SGHRS, CDR2 YFSETQ. V trimming: 1 base; J trimming: 6 bases; junction bases outside the gene matches: 5. This CDR3 is built from 15 residues. This chain's CDR3 is CASSLLSGSPGELFF. The CDR3 DNA reads as TGCGCCAGCAGCTTGCTCAGCGGGAGCCCCGGGGAGCTGTTTTTT.

This clone occurred many times. The chain employs TRBV10-1 and TRBJ2-7; TRBD1 matches 9 bases. V trimming: 2 bases; J trimming: 4 bases; junction bases outside the gene matches: 0. Germline V gene sequence: CDR1 WNHNN, CDR2 SYGVQD (reference sequence). The CDR3 totals 13 residues. The CDR3 DNA sequence: TGCGCCAGCAGTGAGGACAGGGGGTACGAGCAGTACTTC. This codes for CASSEDRGYEQYF.

This clone was observed at least ten times. CDR3 nucleotide sequence: TGTGCCAGCACACGAAATCGGAGGGAGTCTGGGGAGCTGTTTTTT. Translated, it gives CASTRNRRESGELFF. This sequence joins TRBV6-1 and TRBJ2-2, with a possible D match to TRBD2 (6 bases). CDR3 length: 15 amino acids. Germline V gene data show CDR1 as MNHNS and CDR2 as SASEGT. The germline V and J ends were trimmed by 7 bases and 8 bases, with 20 bases remaining between them.